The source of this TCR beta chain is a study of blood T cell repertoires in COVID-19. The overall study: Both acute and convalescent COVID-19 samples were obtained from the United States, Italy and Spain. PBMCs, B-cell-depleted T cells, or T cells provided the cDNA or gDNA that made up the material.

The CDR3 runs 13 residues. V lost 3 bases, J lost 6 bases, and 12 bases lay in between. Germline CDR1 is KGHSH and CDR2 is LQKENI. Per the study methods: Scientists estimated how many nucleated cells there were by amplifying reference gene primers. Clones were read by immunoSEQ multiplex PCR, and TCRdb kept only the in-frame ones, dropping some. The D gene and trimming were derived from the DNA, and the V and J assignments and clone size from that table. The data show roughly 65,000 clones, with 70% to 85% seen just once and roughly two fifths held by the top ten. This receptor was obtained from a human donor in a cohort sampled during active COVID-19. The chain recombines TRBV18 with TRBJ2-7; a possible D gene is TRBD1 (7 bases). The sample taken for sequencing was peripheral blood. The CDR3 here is CASSPVEGAEQYF. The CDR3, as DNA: TGTGCCAGCTCACCGGTGGAGGGGGCCGAGCAGTACTTC.